This T cell receptor (beta chain) was recovered during a study of blood T cell repertoires in COVID-19. The overall study: COVID-19 samples, acute and convalescent, were from the United States, Italy and Spain.

The table came from immunoSEQ multiplex PCR; TCRdb's copy has only in-frame clones and leaves some out. The repertoire holds a few hundred thousand clones, roughly 89% seen once, with approximately 6.2% in the top ten. Trimming shortened V by 8 bases and J by 0 bases, and 14 bases separated the two germline ends. The CDR3 loop spans 15 amino acids. Germline loops: CDR1 LNHDA, CDR2 SQIVND (reference sequence). The source material was peripheral blood. This sequence was found in a man in his 60s who had recovered from COVID-19. The genes are TRBV19 and TRBJ1-5; D perhaps matches TRBD1 (5 bases). The CDR3 region has the DNA TGTGCCAGTCACCTTACAGGAAATAGCAATCAGCCCCAGCATTTT. Protein: CASHLTGNSNQPQHF. Together with reference TRBV19 and TRBJ1-5, the CDR3 gives the full variable domain: DGGITQSPKYLFRKEGQNVTLSCEQNLNHDAMYWYRQDPGQGLRLIYYSQIVNDFQKGDIAEGYSVSREKKESFPLTVTSAQKNPTAFYLCASHLTGNSNQPQHFGDGTRLSIL.